In this sample, the clone carrying this TCR beta chain turned up once. What it recognizes is unknown. V lost 3 bases to trimming and J lost 0 bases, with 12 bases between them. This CDR3 has 15 residues. Per the germline V gene, CDR1 is LGHNA and CDR2 is YSLEER. Method: immunoSEQ multiplex PCR; TCRdb's copy keeps in-frame clones and lacks some. This sample has 150,000 to 180,000 clones, with less than 90% found just once. The sample originates from a study of T cell responses to AZD1222 COVID-19 vaccine. Study summary: Some second doses came at about 4 weeks and others at about 12 weeks; these were pooled. General observations from the study: The donor cohort was predominantly white British with a female majority, and clonal diversity may have been underestimated. Nearly half of spike-specific TCRs reportedly go after variant regions that carry no mutations. The span of vaccine-associated CD4 TCRs extended across spike, with dominance at 160-218 and 743-854.

Material: peripheral blood, obtained on day 0 of AZD1222 vaccination. The TCR originated in an adult in good health. The rearrangement uses TRBV4-3 and TRBJ2-7; tentatively, D is TRBD2 (5 bases). The CDR3 spells CASSHLTGSSYEQYF. CDR3 sequence (DNA): TGCGCCAGCAGCCACCTGACGGGAAGCTCCTACGAGCAGTACTTC.